What follows are 10 T cell receptor beta chains derived from one specimen sequenced in a study of blood T cell repertoires in COVID-19. The method was immunoSEQ multiplex PCR; TCRdb's version includes in-frame clones alone and lacks a portion of them. This sample has about 220,000 clones; 85% to 90% occur once, and the top ten carry approximately 15%. Source material: PBMCs or T cells enriched from blood (not recorded which). The receptors derive from a man under 40 who had been exposed to COVID-19.

The CDR3 sequence: CASSYGSSYNEQFF. CDR3 coding DNA: TGTGCCAGCAGCTACGGGAGCTCCTACAATGAGCAGTTCTTC. The rearrangement uses TRBV7-3 and TRBJ2-1, with D tentatively TRBD2 (6 bases). Between the trimmed V and J ends, which lost 4 bases and 0 bases, there was a span of 7 bases. This CDR3 region has 14 residues. Germline values: CDR1 SGHTA, CDR2 FQGTGA.

The chain couples TRBV5-6 to TRBJ1-2; no clear D. V dropped 4 bases and J dropped 4 bases, with 11 bases sitting between them. This CDR3 spans 13 amino acids. Per germline, CDR1 SGHDT and CDR2 YYEEEE. In DNA, the CDR3 is TGTGCCAGCAGCCCACGGGTTTTCTATGGCTACACCTTC. Translation gives CASSPRVFYGYTF.

This clone was detected only once. The genes are TRBV7-6 and TRBJ2-1; 8 positions match TRBD2. The CDR3 contains 16 residues. CDR1 is SGHVS and CDR2 is FNYEAQ in the germline V gene. V lost 5 bases to trimming and J lost 2 bases; unmatched junction nucleotides: 8. The CDR3 loop reads CASSHPSGLPYNEQFF. Written as DNA, the CDR3 is TGTGCCAGCAGCCACCCTAGCGGGCTGCCCTACAATGAGCAGTTCTTC.

The chain is built from TRBV18 and TRBJ2-7, with TRBD1 as a possible D gene (5 bases). This CDR3 contains 14 residues. Germline assignment: CDR1 KGHSH and CDR2 LQKENI. V was cut by 5 bases and J by 2 bases, with 13 bases left in between. The CDR3 region is CASSKATATYEQYF. The CDR3 region has the DNA TGTGCCAGCTCAAAGGCGACAGCAACCTACGAGCAGTACTTC.

This chain uses TRBV15 with TRBJ1-5; a possible D gene is TRBD1 (6 bases). Looked up from germline, CDR1 is LNHNV and CDR2 is YYDKDF (reference sequence). V was cut by 0 bases and J by 7 bases, with 13 bases left in between. The CDR3 loop spans 15 amino acids. The CDR3 DNA sequence: TGTGCCACCAGCAGAGACCTCAGGGGTGGCCAGCCCCAGCATTTT. Its translation: CATSRDLRGGQPQHF. The entire variable domain, with the rest obtained from reference TRBV15 and TRBJ1-5, is as follows: DAMVIQNPRYQVTQFGKPVTLSCSQTLNHNVMYWYQQKSSQAPKLLFHYYDKDFNNEADTPDNFQSRRPNTSFCFLDIRSPGLGDTAMYLCATSRDLRGGQPQHFGDGTRLSIL.

CDR3 amino acids: CASSQIQGYEQYF. In nucleotides, the CDR3 is TGTGCCAGCAGCCAAATACAGGGCTACGAGCAGTACTTC. The chain uses TRBV5-6 and TRBJ2-7, with D possibly TRBD1 on 6 matching bases. CDR1 is SGHDT and CDR2 is YYEEEE in the germline V gene. V gave up 4 bases and J gave up 3 bases, with 11 bases separating them. The CDR3 sequence is 13 residues long.

J is TRBJ2-1 and V is TRBV10-2; possible D gene TRBD1, 5 bases. Trimming removed 3 bases from V and 5 bases from J, with 17 bases in between. CDR1 is WSHSY and CDR2 is SAAADI in the germline V gene. This CDR3 has 16 residues. The CDR3 region is CASSDPRGAVNNEQFF. The CDR3 DNA reads as TGCGCCAGCAGTGACCCCCGTGGGGCCGTAAACAATGAGCAGTTCTTC.

In this sample, this clone turned up once. The chain has TRBV4-1 and TRBJ1-4; D unclear. The CDR3 extends over 15 amino acids. V lost 2 bases and J 4 bases, leaving 11 bases between the germline ends. The V gene's germline CDR1 is MGHRA and CDR2 YSYEKL. The CDR3 loop reads CASSQRLTGNEKLFF. For the CDR3, the DNA is TGCGCCAGCAGCCAACGACTGACGGGTAATGAAAAACTGTTTTTT.

The chain is built from TRBV3-1 (or the pseudogene TRBV3-2) and TRBJ2-7; unclear D gene. Germline V gene data show CDR1 as LGHDT and CDR2 as YNNKEL (reference sequence). CDR3 length: 13 amino acids. Trimming took 3 bases from V and 3 from J, leaving 9 bases between them. The DNA of the CDR3 is TGTGCCAGCAGCCAGGCACACCTCTACGAGCAGTACTTC. It yields the protein CASSQAHLYEQYF.

The chain joins TRBV9 to TRBJ1-2, with 7 bases lining up with TRBD1. Trimming cost V 2 bases and J 6 bases; bases outside gene matches: 10. Germline V gene data show CDR1 as SGDLS and CDR2 as YYNGEE. The CDR3 has 15 residues. CDR3 loop: CASSVTGTEGNGYTF. CDR3 nucleotides: TGTGCCAGCAGCGTCACCGGGACAGAGGGGAATGGCTACACCTTC.